What follows are 24 T cell receptor beta chains derived from one specimen sequenced in a study of shared clonotypes between healthy human individuals. Assay used: immunoSEQ multiplex PCR; TCRdb lists only in-frame clones, some missing. The sample has about 2.4 million clones; roughly nine tenths are singletons. Sample: naive CD4+ T cells sorted from blood. The subset here: CD45RA+ positively selected. These receptors were obtained from a man aged 18 to 35 in good health.

A single count supports this clone. The chain is built from TRBV27 and TRBJ2-3, with unresolved D. V was pared by 6 bases and J by 6 bases, with 16 bases between. This CDR3 region has 14 residues. Germline CDR1 is MNHEY and CDR2 is SMNVEV (reference sequence). The CDR3 DNA follows: TGTGCCAGCAGCGAGAAGTCCGCACGTGATACGCAGTATTTT. Translating it yields CASSEKSARDTQYF.

This clone was seen a single time. The same CDR3 is also encoded by other DNA sequences in this sample. The V and J genes are TRBV6-1 and TRBJ1-5; D is possibly TRBD1 (5 bases). Looked up from germline, CDR1 is MNHNS and CDR2 is SASEGT. V shed 0 bases and J shed 1 base, with 7 bases lying between them. CDR3 length: 15 residues. As DNA, the CDR3 is TGTGCCAGCAGTGAAGCGGGGGTCAGCAATCAGCCCCAGCATTTT. Amino acids: CASSEAGVSNQPQHF.

Points on this clone: Different DNA sequences within this sample yield the same CDR3. V is TRBV29-1 and J is TRBJ2-1, with D maybe TRBD1 (7 bases). The CDR3 has 12 residues. Per the germline V gene, CDR1 is SQVTM and CDR2 is ANQGSEA. V shed 4 bases and J shed 5 bases, with 9 bases lying between them. As DNA, the CDR3 is TGCAGCGTTGGCAGGGGGGACAATGAGCAGTTCTTC. It specifies CSVGRGDNEQFF.

V is TRBV7-9 and J is TRBJ2-7, with 8 bases fitting TRBD1. This CDR3 is built from 15 residues. J lost 5 bases, V lost 0 bases, and 6 bases had no gene match. Germline loops: CDR1 SEHNR, CDR2 FQNEAQ (reference sequence). In DNA form, the CDR3 reads TGTGCCAGCAGCTTAGCTCGGACAGGGAGCCACGAGCAGTACTTC. It is translated as CASSLARTGSHEQYF.

Remarks on this clone: Other DNA sequences within the sample encode an identical CDR3. This sequence joins TRBV6-5 and TRBJ1-2, with 7 nucleotides matching TRBD1. The germline gives CDR1 MNHEY, CDR2 SVGAGI. J was trimmed by 7 bases and V by 1 base; bases with no gene match: 3. This CDR3 is built from 13 residues. The CDR3 DNA is TGTGCCAGCAGTTACTTGGCAGGGGGTGGCTACACCTTC. Translation: CASSYLAGGGYTF.

Worth noting for this clone: Other DNA sequences in this sample translate to the same CDR3. V gene TRBV19 combines with J gene TRBJ2-1; 10 bases map to TRBD1. The CDR3 runs 16 residues. V was clipped by 5 bases and J by 2 bases; unmatched bases: 6. The germline CDR1 and CDR2 sequences are LNHDA and SQIVND (reference sequence). CDR3 loop: CASSSPGQGTYNEQFF. The CDR3 DNA sequence: TGTGCCAGTAGTTCGCCGGGACAGGGGACCTACAATGAGCAGTTCTTC.

The CDR3 region is CAWSAGENTEAFF. In DNA, the CDR3 is TGTGCCTGGAGTGCCGGGGAGAACACTGAAGCTTTCTTT. This rearrangement joins TRBV30 to TRBJ1-1; D is ambiguous. The CDR3 has 13 amino acids. The germline V and J ends were trimmed by 1 base and 1 base, with 7 bases remaining between them. Germline V lookup: CDR1 GTSNPN, CDR2 SVGIG (reference sequence).

The chain is built from TRBV10-2 and TRBJ2-3, with 8 bases matching TRBD2. Looked up from germline, CDR1 is WSHSY and CDR2 is SAAADI. CDR3 length equals 20 residues. V was clipped by 6 bases and J by 3 bases; unmatched bases: 23. DNA for the CDR3: TGCGCCAGCAGCGCCAGAGGACTAGCTTCACTCCCCTCTCGAACAGATACGCAGTATTTT. It translates to CASSARGLASLPSRTDTQYF.

A word on this clone: This same CDR3 is encoded by further DNA sequences in the sample. The chain carries TRBV11-2 and TRBJ1-4, with D perhaps matching TRBD1 (5 bases). Germline V gene data show CDR1 as SGHAT and CDR2 as FQNNGV. The CDR3 extends over 16 amino acids. The V end was cut by 0 bases, the J end by 5 bases, with 13 bases between. Written as DNA, the CDR3 is TGTGCCAGCAGCTTAGAGGGTCGGGGGGGGAATGAAAAACTGTTTTTT. Translating gives CASSLEGRGGNEKLFF.

The chain uses TRBV16 and TRBJ2-6; unclear D gene. The CDR3 totals 14 residues. The germline CDR1 and CDR2 sequences are KGHSY and FQNENV. V was pared by 4 bases and J by 4 bases, with 8 bases between. The CDR3 DNA reads TGTGCCAGCAGCCCACTCGGGGGGGCCAACGTCCTGACTTTC. Translation gives CASSPLGGANVLTF.

The chain employs TRBV4-3 and TRBJ1-4, with no clear D. The CDR3 runs 15 residues. The V end lost 0 bases, the J end lost 8 bases, and 13 bases lay between the germline ends. Germline V gene data show CDR1 as LGHNA and CDR2 as YSLEER. The CDR3, as DNA: TGCGCCAGCAGCCAAGATATTGGGGAATGGGAAAAACTGTTTTTT. Protein sequence: CASSQDIGEWEKLFF.

V gene TRBV2 combines with J gene TRBJ2-3; D perhaps matches TRBD2 (5 bases). The germline CDR1 and CDR2 sequences are SNHLY and FYNNEI. The CDR3 has 16 residues. V was cut by 2 bases and J by 4 bases, with 16 bases left in between. CDR3 protein: CASSESGPGSPDTQYF. CDR3 sequence (DNA): TGTGCCAGCAGTGAATCTGGACCGGGGTCACCAGATACGCAGTATTTT.

The V call is TRBV5-4, the J call TRBJ1-1, with 11 nucleotides matching TRBD1. Germline V CDR1 and CDR2: SGHNT, YYREEE (reference sequence). The CDR3 extends over 14 amino acids. After removal of 6 bases from V and 4 bases from J, the junction contained 5 bases not matched to a gene. The CDR3, as DNA: TGTGCCAGCAACCCGGACAGGGGGCGCACTGAAGCTTTCTTT. Protein: CASNPDRGRTEAFF.

The chain has TRBV19 and TRBJ1-5; tentative D call: TRBD1 (5 bases). The CDR3 extends over 15 amino acids. Germline lookup yields CDR1 LNHDA and CDR2 SQIVND (reference sequence). The V end was cut by 4 bases, the J end by 0 bases, with 10 bases between. The CDR3 bases are TGTGCCAGTAGTACAAGGGACGGTAGCAATCAGCCCCAGCATTTT. The encoded protein is CASSTRDGSNQPQHF. The full variable domain, with the rest looked up from reference TRBV19 and TRBJ1-5, is DGGITQSPKYLFRKEGQNVTLSCEQNLNHDAMYWYRQDPGQGLRLIYYSQIVNDFQKGDIAEGYSVSREKKESFPLTVTSAQKNPTAFYLCASSTRDGSNQPQHFGDGTRLSIL.

The chain combines TRBV28 with TRBJ2-7; D is possibly TRBD2 (5 bases). The length of the CDR3 is 12 residues. Trimming took off 10 bases at V and 2 bases at J, with 12 bases between the two ends. The germline gives CDR1 MDHEN, CDR2 SYDVKM. CDR3 bases: TGTGCCACCTTTAACGGGGCCTACGAGCAGTACTTC. Protein sequence: CATFNGAYEQYF.

The CDR3 reads CASSPLFRDQPQHF. Written as DNA, the CDR3 is TGTGCCAGCAGTCCGTTATTCAGGGATCAGCCCCAGCATTTT. The V gene is TRBV28, the J gene TRBJ1-5, with a possible D match to TRBD1 (5 bases). V lost 5 bases and J 5 bases, leaving 13 bases between the germline ends. The germline gives CDR1 MDHEN, CDR2 SYDVKM. The CDR3 spans 14 residues. Full variable domain (rest looked up from reference TRBV28 and TRBJ1-5): DVKVTQSSRYLVKRTGEKVFLECVQDMDHENMFWYRQDPGLGLRLIYFSYDVKMKEKGDIPEGYSVSREKKERFSLILESASTNQTSMYLCASSPLFRDQPQHFGDGTRLSIL.

The V and J genes are TRBV7-9 and TRBJ1-2; TRBD1 aligns across 7 bases. CDR3 length: 15 residues. Germline CDR1 and CDR2: SEHNR and FQNEAQ (reference sequence). Trimming cost V 0 bases and J 2 bases; bases outside gene matches: 3. In nucleotides, the CDR3 is TGTGCCAGCAGCTTAGCGTCAGGGGGAAACTATGGCTACACCTTC. This sequence encodes CASSLASGGNYGYTF.

This clone was found once. The chain carries TRBV30 and TRBJ2-1; D possibly corresponds to TRBD2 (6 bases). Trimming cost V 0 bases and J 9 bases, with 9 bases left between them. Per germline, CDR1 GTSNPN and CDR2 SVGIG (reference sequence). The CDR3 has 12 amino acids. CDR3 protein: CAWSVRGVEQFF. CDR3 coding DNA: TGTGCCTGGAGTGTACGCGGGGTTGAGCAGTTCTTC.

The V gene is TRBV2, the J gene TRBJ2-1; D unresolved. The length of the CDR3 is 13 residues. The ends were cut back, 6 bases at V and 2 bases at J, with 8 bases in the middle. CDR1 SNHLY and CDR2 FYNNEI come from the germline V gene. The DNA of the CDR3 is TGTGCCAGCAGCGCTCGAGCCTACAATGAGCAGTTCTTC. As protein: CASSARAYNEQFF.

This clone was counted a single time. The chain recombines TRBV19 with TRBJ2-1; 15 bases match TRBD2. The CDR3 consists of 16 residues. After removal of 4 bases from V and 10 bases from J, the junction contained 8 bases not matched to a gene. Germline V gene lookup returns CDR1 LNHDA and CDR2 SQIVND (reference sequence). CDR3 sequence: CASSRRTSGRVREQFF. The CDR3 region has the DNA TGTGCCAGTAGTAGAAGGACTAGCGGGAGGGTCCGGGAGCAGTTCTTC.

This rearrangement joins TRBV29-1 to TRBJ2-5; a possible D gene is TRBD2 (6 bases). The CDR3 spans 13 residues. V was clipped by 6 bases and J by 4 bases, with 15 bases between them. Germline V lookup: CDR1 SQVTM, CDR2 ANQGSEA. The CDR3 is CSVAGTLAETQYF. CDR3 nucleotides: TGCAGCGTGGCCGGGACTCTTGCAGAGACCCAGTACTTC.

This chain joins TRBV4-3 and TRBJ2-6; weak D call: TRBD1 (5 bases). The CDR3 sequence is 19 residues long. In germline, CDR1 is LGHNA, CDR2 YSLEER. V was clipped by 0 bases and J by 1 base, with 16 bases between them. The CDR3 nucleotides are TGCGCCAGCAGCCAAGAAAGTGGCCAGGGTGGATCTGGGGCCAACGTCCTGACTTTC. Translated, it gives CASSQESGQGGSGANVLTF.

This clone came up once. V usage is TRBV11-2 and J usage is TRBJ2-7, with 9 bases fitting TRBD2. Germline V CDR1 and CDR2: SGHAT, FQNNGV. With 1 base clipped from V and 3 bases from J, the junction kept 13 bases outside the gene matches. The CDR3 has 18 residues. CDR3 in amino acids: CASSLGSWAASGDYEQYF. The CDR3, as DNA: TGTGCCAGCAGCTTAGGCTCCTGGGCGGCTAGCGGGGACTACGAGCAGTACTTC. The variable domain in full, with the rest retrieved from reference TRBV11-2 and TRBJ2-7, is EAGVAQSPRYKIIEKRQSVAFWCNPISGHATLYWYQQILGQGPKLLIQFQNNGVVDDSQLPKDRFSAERLKGVDSTLKIQPAKLEDSAVYLCASSLGSWAASGDYEQYFGPGTRLTVT.

The J gene is TRBJ2-7, the V gene TRBV27, with a weak D call TRBD2 (6 bases). CDR1 is MNHEY, CDR2 SMNVEV, per germline (reference sequence). The CDR3 covers 13 residues. V lost 5 bases, J lost 3 bases, and 11 bases lay in between. CDR3 residues: CASSPSGLYEQYF. The CDR3 bases are TGTGCCAGCAGTCCCAGCGGGCTCTACGAGCAGTACTTC.